Below are 13 T cell receptor beta chains sequenced from a single sample in a study of regulatory T cells in long-lasting Graves disease. CDR3-region Arm-PCR and iRepertoire HTBI primers produced the TCR beta libraries. TCRdb re-derived calls from the multiplex PCR reads in MiXCR, one entry per CDR3 protein. This table holds roughly 560,000 distinct CDR3 sequences, about 11% found once. Time point defined: newly diagnosed GD, antithyroid drugs for less than 3 months. From RNA extracted from PBMCs, the TCR library was made. These data were also reused for a study on T cells in Graves' hyperthyroidism and ophthalmopathy.

This material consisted of peripheral blood mononuclear cells (PBMCs), taken at new diagnosis, from a patient treated with antithyroid drugs. These receptors were collected from a woman in her thirties with Graves disease.

The sample holds many counts of this clonotype. V is TRBV6-1 and J is TRBJ2-1; unclear D gene. The V gene's germline CDR1 is MNHNS and CDR2 SASEGT. The CDR3 runs 13 residues. Trimming removed 3 bases from V and 6 bases from J, with 9 bases in between. CDR3 sequence: CASSESNLNEQFF. The DNA for the CDR3 is TGTGCCAGCAGTGAGAGTAACCTCAATGAGCAGTTCTTC.

The V gene is TRBV20-1, the J gene TRBJ1-1, with 8 bases that match TRBD1. The CDR3 totals 16 residues. Germline V CDR1 and CDR2: DFQATT, SNEGSKA (reference sequence). With 3 bases clipped from V and 4 bases from J, the junction kept 13 bases outside the gene matches. The CDR3 sequence: CSARYSFQGASTEAFF. CDR3 DNA sequence: TGCAGTGCTAGGTACTCTTTTCAGGGGGCGAGCACTGAAGCTTTCTTT.

This clonotype was picked up many times. CDR3 residues: CASSSLQGNTGELFF. The CDR3 DNA is TGTGCCAGCTCGTCTCTACAGGGGAACACCGGGGAGCTGTTTTTT. The gene calls are TRBV6-1 and TRBJ2-2; possible D gene TRBD1, 6 bases. The CDR3 is made up of 15 amino acids. V dropped 8 bases and J dropped 1 base, with 14 bases sitting between them. CDR1 and CDR2 from the germline V gene are MNHNS and SASEGT.

This clonotype has at least ten counts. This chain uses TRBV4-1 with TRBJ2-7, with 11 bases that match TRBD1. Trimming at V came to 8 bases and at J to 3 bases, leaving 9 bases not matched to a gene. Germline CDR1 and CDR2: MGHRA and YSYEKL. This CDR3 has 15 residues. The CDR3 DNA reads TGCGCCAGCCGGACCGGGACAGGGGGTGGCTACGAGCAGTACTTC. It is translated as CASRTGTGGGYEQYF.

This clonotype was counted between two and nine times. V is TRBV7-9 and J is TRBJ2-1; a possible D gene is TRBD2 (5 bases). V dropped 3 bases and J dropped 9 bases, with 18 bases sitting between them. CDR3 length equals 15 residues. Germline-derived CDR1 and CDR2 are SEHNR and FQNEAQ (reference sequence). CDR3 amino acids: CASSFGNAPPREQFF. The CDR3 DNA reads as TGTGCCAGCAGCTTCGGGAACGCCCCCCCACGTGAGCAGTTCTTC. Based on the CDR3 plus reference TRBV7-9 and TRBJ2-1, the full variable domain is DTGVSQNPRHKITKRGQNVTFRCDPISEHNRLYWYRQTLGQGPEFLTYFQNEAQLEKSRLLSDRFSAERPKGSFSTLEIQRTEQGDSAMYLCASSFGNAPPREQFFGPGTRLTVL.

This clonotype showed up just a few times. A read error is possible here, since a much larger clone lies one base away. This chain joins TRBV2 and TRBJ2-1; unclear D gene. V dropped 3 bases and J dropped 0 bases, with 24 bases sitting between them. CDR1 and CDR2 (germline): SNHLY, FYNNEI. CDR3 size: 20 residues. This CDR3 reads CASSELDPRPPESSYNEQFF. In DNA form, the CDR3 reads TGTGCCAGCAGTGAGCTGGATCCTCGGCCTCCGGAGAGCTCCTACAATGAGCAGTTCTTC.

This clonotype was detected many times. CDR3 region: CSVVFRGQGYTGELFF. The CDR3 region has the DNA TGCAGCGTTGTGTTCCGCGGACAGGGGTACACCGGGGAGCTGTTTTTT. The J gene is TRBJ2-2, the V gene TRBV29-1; TRBD1 matches at 9 bases. CDR1 and CDR2 (germline): SQVTM, ANQGSEA. CDR3 size: 16 residues. J lost 3 bases, V lost 4 bases, and 9 bases had no gene match.

This clonotype was counted ten times or more. The chain has TRBV25-1 and TRBJ2-3; D is undetermined. Germline V CDR1 and CDR2: MGHDK, SYGVNS. The V end was cut by 0 bases, the J end by 0 bases, with 13 bases between. This CDR3 has 17 residues. This CDR3 reads CASSEYILDGSTDTQYF. CDR3 nucleotide sequence: TGTGCCAGCAGTGAATATATTCTAGACGGCAGCACAGATACGCAGTATTTT.

This chain uses TRBV20-1 with TRBJ2-1, with 9 bases fitting TRBD2. CDR3 length: 16 residues. The V gene end was trimmed by 0 bases and the J gene end by 9 bases; junction bases not matched to a gene: 12. Looked up from germline, CDR1 is DFQATT and CDR2 is SNEGSKA (reference sequence). The CDR3: CSARDFRLAGMGEQFF. Here the CDR3 DNA reads TGCAGTGCTAGAGATTTTCGCCTAGCGGGGATGGGTGAGCAGTTCTTC.

The chain joins TRBV4-1 to TRBJ2-2; possible D gene TRBD1, 5 bases. The length of the CDR3 is 15 residues. V lost 8 bases and J lost 0, with 13 bases in between. Germline V gene data show CDR1 as MGHRA and CDR2 as YSYEKL. CDR3 residues: CASSEWGPNTGELFF. CDR3 bases: TGCGCCAGCTCGGAGTGGGGCCCGAACACCGGGGAGCTGTTTTTT.

This clonotype has only a few counts. The J gene is TRBJ2-7, the V gene TRBV9; TRBD2 agrees at 9 bases. J lost 2 bases, V lost 3 bases, and 12 bases had no gene match. Germline assignment: CDR1 SGDLS and CDR2 YYNGEE. This CDR3 has 17 residues. CDR3 DNA sequence: TGTGCCAGCAGCGCAGGGGCAATAGCGGGAGTTACCTACGAGCAGTACTTC. Protein product: CASSAGAIAGVTYEQYF.

The chain carries TRBV3-1 and TRBJ2-1; possible D gene TRBD1, 5 bases. Germline lookup yields CDR1 LGHDT and CDR2 YNNKEL (reference sequence). The length of the CDR3 is 15 residues. Trimming took 1 base from V and 3 from J, leaving 10 bases between them. CDR3 DNA: TGTGCCAGCAGCCAAGTTATGGACAACTACAATGAGCAGTTCTTC. Its translation is CASSQVMDNYNEQFF.

CDR3 bases: TGTGCCAGCAGACGCCCGGGACAGGGATCCTACGAGCAGTACTTC. Translated, it gives CASRRPGQGSYEQYF. The chain carries TRBV7-2 and TRBJ2-7; TRBD1 matches 9 bases. The CDR3 runs 15 residues. Germline V gene data show CDR1 as SGHTA and CDR2 as FQGNSA. V lost 6 bases, J lost 1 base, and 7 bases stayed unmatched.